This entry is about one T cell receptor (beta chain). A much larger clonotype is one base distant, so this may be a read error. TCRdb used MiXCR to reprocess the RT-PCR reads, holding one entry per CDR3 protein. This table has hundreds of thousands of distinct CDR3 sequences, 14% appearing once. Sequencing was done on a sample of memory CD4+ T cells from blood. The origin of this receptor is a female donor in good health, serving as a healthy control.

The CDR3 bases are TGTGCCAGCAGTTTAGCGGACAGGGGGTATTTAGATACGCAGTATTTT. The encoded protein is CASSLADRGYLDTQYF. V gene TRBV12-3 or TRBV12-4 combines with J gene TRBJ2-3; TRBD1 agrees at 10 bases. CDR3 length equals 16 residues. The V gene end was trimmed by 0 bases and the J gene end by 5 bases; junction bases not matched to a gene: 5.